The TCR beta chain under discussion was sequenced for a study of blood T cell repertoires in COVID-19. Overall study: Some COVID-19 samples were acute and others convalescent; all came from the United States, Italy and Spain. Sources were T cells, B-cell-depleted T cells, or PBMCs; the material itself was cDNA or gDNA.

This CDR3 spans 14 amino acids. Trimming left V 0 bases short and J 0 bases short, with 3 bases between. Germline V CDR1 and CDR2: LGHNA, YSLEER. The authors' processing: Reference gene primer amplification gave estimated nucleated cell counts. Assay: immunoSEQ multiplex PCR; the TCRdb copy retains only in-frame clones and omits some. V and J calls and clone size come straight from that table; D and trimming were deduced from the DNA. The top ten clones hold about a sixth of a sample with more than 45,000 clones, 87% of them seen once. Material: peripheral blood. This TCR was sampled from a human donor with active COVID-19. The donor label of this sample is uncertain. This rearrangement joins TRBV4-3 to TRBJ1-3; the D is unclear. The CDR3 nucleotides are TGCGCCAGCAGCCAAGACATCTCTGGAAACACCATATATTTT. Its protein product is CASSQDISGNTIYF.